This T cell receptor beta chain derives from a study of prognosis after radiotherapy for stage I lung cancer (dated by TCRdb to about 2021). Regarding the complete study: Between early 2018 and early 2019, nineteen stage I NSCLC patients were enrolled in Nanjing, China. Fourteen patients had newly diagnosed primary stage I lung tumors, and about five had oligometastatic NSCLC after surgical resection of the primary tumor. Every patient was deemed medically inoperable, eleven to twelve because of comorbidities and several because they refused surgery. The cohort comprised 13 men and six or seven women with a median age of about 70 years, ranging from roughly 50 to 84 years. Eleven to twelve patients had adenocarcinoma and several had squamous cell carcinoma as the tumor histology. SBRT was given in 3 to 5 fractions with a biologically effective dose of at least 100 Gy, using image-guided IMRT or VMAT. No patient received concurrent therapy alongside SBRT. Distant metastases were developed by four of the 19 patients after SBRT, at a median of around seven months, whereas no significant progression was observed in the other 15 patients. Peripheral blood TCR beta repertoires were profiled in stage I NSCLC patients before and after stereotactic body radiotherapy, and the study then linked these repertoires to distant failure. The study took one blood sample before SBRT and one after SBRT from each of roughly 20 patients and sequenced all 40 or so samples.

All patients had node-negative disease on CT and PET/CT, and none had a history of other malignancies or had previously received chemotherapy or radiotherapy. At each of two time points, roughly 5.7 milliliters of peripheral venous blood were collected into EDTA tubes. PBMCs were isolated by Ficoll-Paque Plus density-gradient centrifugation. Samples were stored at -80°C immediately after collection until analysis. From its cysteine to its phenylalanine, the CDR3 spans 15 amino acids. This entry keeps only the CDR3 DNA: 45 bases, framed from base 1. CDR1 and CDR2 are read off the germline V gene (reference sequence) as LGHDT and YNNKEL. V is pared back by 3 bases and J by 1 base, with 10 bases lying between the germline termini. Worth noting for this clonotype: No cognate antigen has been identified for it. No qualities accompany the bases; no much larger clone lies one base away.

The paper as a whole reports these results and caveats: The study was limited by the small cohort and short follow-up, and independent validation of the study findings is required. No adjustment for multiple comparisons was applied to any of the reported P values. Post-SBRT Shannon entropy and its change from baseline were lower in patients who developed distant metastases; baseline Shannon entropy was not associated with metastases. Whether the expanded TCR clones were tumor-specific was not determined. After SBRT, the number of unique TCR clones decreased (median approximately 10,000 before versus 6,000 to 7,000 after; Wilcoxon paired P=0.011). TRBV and TRBJ usage frequencies reportedly differed by metastasis status, in two V genes at baseline and in roughly nine V and two J genes after SBRT.

Two rounds of multiplex PCR on genomic DNA were used to amplify the TCR beta CDR3 region. In the first PCR round, primers specific to each TRBV and TRBJ gene were used, and the primer sequences were filed in Chinese patent CN105087789A. Universal primers were used in the second PCR round. The Roche High Pure PCR Template Preparation Kit was used to extract genomic DNA from the frozen PBMCs. An Illumina HiSeq 3000 was used to sequence the libraries paired-end with 151 bp reads. As for the original processing: Raw reads lacking the multiplex PCR primer sequences were removed with CutAdapt. Using PEAR, the high-quality paired reads were merged into contigs. By aligning each contig to reference sequences, MiXCR assigned the TRB V, D and J gene segments to that contig. CDR3 sequences were clustered by base quality and sequence similarity to remove sequencing errors. Shannon entropy, normalized by the natural log of the productive TCR sequence number, served as the measure of diversity. To get clonality, Shannon entropy was divided by the natural log of the number of unique clonotypes, and that result was subtracted from one. Using the Youden index from ROC curves, the researchers picked the repertoire-metric cut-offs for progression-free survival, and all analyses were carried out in R 3.5.3. TCRdb trimmed the raw reads at Q25, called clones with MiXCR and kept productive beta chains. Under each unique CDR3 protein, matching rows form one entry showing the most common genes and DNA. For this entry, the V and J calls and clone size follow TCRdb and not the study's own pipeline. For this sample there are fewer than 25,000 distinct CDR3 sequences; around 50% appear just once. Roughly 29% of the sample is taken by the ten largest.

Sequenced material: PBMCs, taken before or after stereotactic body radiation therapy (not recorded which). Rearrangement joined TRBV3-1 to TRBJ1-3; no D gene is confidently identified. The sequence was collected from a donor aged 50 or older with non-small cell lung cancer. The sequence in DNA is TGTGCCAGCAGCCAGCGGGTGGTTTCTGGAAACACCATATATTTT. Translated, it gives CASSQRVVSGNTIYF. Reference TRBV3-1 and TRBJ1-3 proteins supply the regions before and after the CDR3; the full variable domain is: DTAVSQTPKYLVTQMGNDKSIKCEQNLGHDTMYWYKQDSKKFLKIMFSYNNKELIINETVPNRFSPKSPDKAHLNLHINSLELGDSAVYFCASSQRVVSGNTIYFGEGSWLTVV.